These 6 T cell receptor beta chains originate from one sample sequenced in a study of blood T cell repertoires in COVID-19. Here immunoSEQ multiplex PCR was the method, and the copy in TCRdb shows in-frame clones only, minus some. Counted here are about 200,000 clones, around nine tenths occurring once; the ten biggest clones make up more than 2.5%. Sequencing input: peripheral blood. These receptors came from a man in his 60s with acute or convalescent COVID-19.

The rearrangement uses TRBV20-1 and TRBJ1-5; TRBD1 aligns across 7 bases. V dropped 3 bases and J dropped 2; count of bases not matched to a gene: 1. Germline CDR1 and CDR2: DFQATT and SNEGSKA (reference sequence). CDR3 length: 13 amino acids. The DNA of the CDR3 is TGCAGTGCTAGTACAGGGGGCAATCAGCCCCAGCATTTT. This encodes CSASTGGNQPQHF.

This chain joins TRBV7-6 and TRBJ1-1; maybe TRBD1 (5 bases). With 1 base removed from V and 2 bases from J, the gap between germline ends came to 17 bases. The CDR3 sequence is 17 residues long. Germline V gene lookup returns CDR1 SGHVS and CDR2 FNYEAQ. CDR3 bases: TGTGCCAGCAGCTTAGTGAAGGGGTCTGGGGAAAACACTGAAGCTTTCTTT. It translates to CASSLVKGSGENTEAFF.

This clone was counted between two and nine times. This rearrangement joins TRBV9 to TRBJ2-3; D is ambiguous. V lost 0 bases, J lost 4 bases, and 12 bases lay in between. The CDR3 covers 15 residues. Germline V gives CDR1 SGDLS, CDR2 YYNGEE. CDR3 sequence: CASSVAIASPDTQYF. The CDR3 DNA reads TGTGCCAGCAGCGTAGCTATAGCCAGCCCAGATACGCAGTATTTT.

The chain carries TRBV5-1 and TRBJ2-7, with D possibly being TRBD2 (5 bases). V dropped 4 bases and J dropped 1 base, with 18 bases sitting between them. Germline-derived CDR1 and CDR2 are SGHRS and YFSETQ. The CDR3 covers 16 residues. CDR3 loop: CASSLRADGRSYEQYF. CDR3 DNA: TGCGCCAGCAGCCTGCGGGCGGACGGTAGATCCTACGAGCAGTACTTC.

V is TRBV4-1 and J is TRBJ2-2; TRBD2 might be the D (6 bases). V shed 0 bases and J shed 5 bases, with 13 bases lying between them. The CDR3 loop spans 16 amino acids. Germline CDR1 is MGHRA and CDR2 is YSYEKL. The CDR3 DNA reads as TGCGCCAGCAGCCAAGACGGACACGGGGGAACCGGGGAGCTGTTTTTT. Translated, it gives CASSQDGHGGTGELFF.

The chain recombines TRBV18 with TRBJ1-1, with 11 bases that match TRBD1. The germline CDR1 and CDR2 sequences are KGHSH and LQKENI. V lost 3 bases and J lost 4; bases outside the gene matches: 1. The CDR3 is made up of 14 amino acids. The CDR3 DNA reads as TGTGCCAGCTCACCTGGGACAGGGGGCACTGAAGCTTTCTTT. Translating it yields CASSPGTGGTEAFF.